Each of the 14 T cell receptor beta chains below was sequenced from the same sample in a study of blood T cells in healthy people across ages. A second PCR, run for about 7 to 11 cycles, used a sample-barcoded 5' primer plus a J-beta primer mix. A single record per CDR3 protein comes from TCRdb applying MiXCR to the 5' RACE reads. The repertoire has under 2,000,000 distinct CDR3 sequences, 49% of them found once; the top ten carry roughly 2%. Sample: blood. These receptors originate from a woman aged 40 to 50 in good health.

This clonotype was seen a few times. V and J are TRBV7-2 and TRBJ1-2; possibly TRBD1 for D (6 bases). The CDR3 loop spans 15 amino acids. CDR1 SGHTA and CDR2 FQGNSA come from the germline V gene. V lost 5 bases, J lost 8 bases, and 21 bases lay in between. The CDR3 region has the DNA TGTGCCAGCAGCCCTGCGCAGGGGTCAGGGGAAGGCTACACCTTC. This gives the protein CASSPAQGSGEGYTF.

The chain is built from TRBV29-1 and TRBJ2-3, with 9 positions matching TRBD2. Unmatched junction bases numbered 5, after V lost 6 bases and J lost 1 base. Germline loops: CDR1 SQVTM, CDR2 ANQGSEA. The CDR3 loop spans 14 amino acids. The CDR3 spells CSVTRTSGTDTQYF. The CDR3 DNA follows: TGCAGCGTGACCCGGACTAGCGGCACAGATACGCAGTATTTT.

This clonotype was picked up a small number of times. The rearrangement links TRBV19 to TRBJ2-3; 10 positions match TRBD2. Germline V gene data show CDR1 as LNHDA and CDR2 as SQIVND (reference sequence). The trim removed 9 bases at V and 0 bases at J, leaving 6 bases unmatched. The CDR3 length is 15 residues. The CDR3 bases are TGTGCCAGCAAACTAGCGGGGCCTAGCACAGATACGCAGTATTTT. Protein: CASKLAGPSTDTQYF.

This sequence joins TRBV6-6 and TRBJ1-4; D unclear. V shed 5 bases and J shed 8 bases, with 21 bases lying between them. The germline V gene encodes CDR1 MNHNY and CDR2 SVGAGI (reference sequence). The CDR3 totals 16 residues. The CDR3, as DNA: TGTGCCAGCAGTAACCGCGTCCGGGGTGTCGGAGAAAAACTGTTTTTT. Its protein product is CASSNRVRGVGEKLFF.

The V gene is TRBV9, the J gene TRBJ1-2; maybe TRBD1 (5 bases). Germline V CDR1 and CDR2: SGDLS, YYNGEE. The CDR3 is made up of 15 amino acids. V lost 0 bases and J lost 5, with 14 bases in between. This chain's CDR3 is CASSVDVTDFYGYTF. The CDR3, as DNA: TGTGCCAGCAGCGTAGATGTGACAGATTTTTATGGCTACACCTTC.

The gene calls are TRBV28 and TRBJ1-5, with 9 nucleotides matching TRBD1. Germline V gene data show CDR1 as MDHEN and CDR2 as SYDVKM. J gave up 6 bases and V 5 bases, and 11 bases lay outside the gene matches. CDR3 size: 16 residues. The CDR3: CASSLSLGQGTQPQHF. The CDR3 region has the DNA TGTGCCAGCAGTCTATCCTTGGGACAGGGAACTCAGCCCCAGCATTTT.

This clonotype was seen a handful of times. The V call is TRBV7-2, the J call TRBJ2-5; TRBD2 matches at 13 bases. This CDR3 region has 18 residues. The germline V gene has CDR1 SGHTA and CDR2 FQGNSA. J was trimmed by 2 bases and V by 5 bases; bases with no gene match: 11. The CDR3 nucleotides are TGTGCCAGCAGCAAGCCCCGGACTAGCGGGGGTTATCAAGAGACCCAGTACTTC. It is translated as CASSKPRTSGGYQETQYF.

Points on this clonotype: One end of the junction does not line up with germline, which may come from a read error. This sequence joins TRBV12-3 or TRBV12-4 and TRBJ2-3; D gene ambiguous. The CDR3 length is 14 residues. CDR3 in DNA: TGTGCCAGCAGTTTGACCACCGGCCGAGATACGCGGTATTTT. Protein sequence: CASSLTTGRDTRYF.

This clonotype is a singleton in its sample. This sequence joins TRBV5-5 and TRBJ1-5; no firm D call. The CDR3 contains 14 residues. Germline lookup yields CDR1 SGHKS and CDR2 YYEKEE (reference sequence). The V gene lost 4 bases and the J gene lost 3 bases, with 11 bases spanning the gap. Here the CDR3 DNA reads TGTGCCAGCAGCGTGGATACAGACAATCAGCCCCAGCATTTT. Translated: CASSVDTDNQPQHF.

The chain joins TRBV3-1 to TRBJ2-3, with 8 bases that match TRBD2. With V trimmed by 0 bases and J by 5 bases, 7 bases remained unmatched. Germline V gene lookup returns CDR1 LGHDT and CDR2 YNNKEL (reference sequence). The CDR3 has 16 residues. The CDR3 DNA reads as TGTGCCAGCAGCCAAGATCTGGGACTAGATGTAGATACGCAGTATTTT. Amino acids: CASSQDLGLDVDTQYF.

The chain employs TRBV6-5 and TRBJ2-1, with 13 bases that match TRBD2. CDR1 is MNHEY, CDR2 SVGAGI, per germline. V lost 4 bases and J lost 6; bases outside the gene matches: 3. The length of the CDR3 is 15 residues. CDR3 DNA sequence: TGTGCCAGCAGTTCGACTAGCGGGGGGCTCAATGAGCAGTTCTTC. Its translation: CASSSTSGGLNEQFF.

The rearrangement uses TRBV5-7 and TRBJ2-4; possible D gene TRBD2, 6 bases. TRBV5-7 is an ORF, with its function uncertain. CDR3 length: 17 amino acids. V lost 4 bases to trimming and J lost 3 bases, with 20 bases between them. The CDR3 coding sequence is TGTGCCAGCAGCCAATACGCGGGGCCAGAGGACAAAAACATTCAGTACTTC. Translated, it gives CASSQYAGPEDKNIQYF.

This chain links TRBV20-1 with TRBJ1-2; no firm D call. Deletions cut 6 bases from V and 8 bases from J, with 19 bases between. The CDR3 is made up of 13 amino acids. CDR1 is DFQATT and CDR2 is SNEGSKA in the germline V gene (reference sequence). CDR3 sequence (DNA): TGCAGTGCCAAGACTGATACCCGCTTGGGCTACACCTTC. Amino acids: CSAKTDTRLGYTF.

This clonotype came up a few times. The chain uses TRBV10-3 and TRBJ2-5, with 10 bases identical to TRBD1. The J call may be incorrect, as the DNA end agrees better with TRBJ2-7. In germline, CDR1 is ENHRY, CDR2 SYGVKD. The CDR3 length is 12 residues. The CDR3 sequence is CAASGTGDEQYF. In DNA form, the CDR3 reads TGTGCCGCCTCCGGGACAGGGGACGAGCAGTACTTC.